Here is one TCR beta chain with its context. Its specificity is not known. With a J-beta primer mix and a sample-barcoded 5' primer, a second PCR ran about 7 to 12 cycles. Each CDR3 protein is one row after TCRdb ran MiXCR on the 5' RACE reads. Of 500,000 to 550,000 distinct CDR3 sequences detected, less than 25% appear once; the ten largest clones hold just under 9%. These data come from a study of blood T cells in healthy people across ages. Study-wide findings and caveats: It was held that diversity estimates obtained from one million T cells represented underestimates.

These data were also filed under a second study, of T cells of mothers and their children.

This TCR came from a boy aged 5-17 years in good health. The specimen was blood.

CDR3 sequence: CASSSQPGGNSYEQYF. For the CDR3, the DNA is TGTGCCAGCAGCTCCCAACCGGGGGGCAACTCCTACGAGCAGTACTTC. The chain links TRBV7-8 to TRBJ2-5, with a possible D match to TRBD2 (7 bases). The better agreement between TRBJ2-7 and the DNA end casts doubt on the J call. CDR1 and CDR2 from the germline V gene are SGHVS and FQNEAQ. The CDR3 is made up of 16 amino acids.